The rows below give T cell receptor beta chains drawn from one sample of a study of response to subunit inactivated influenza vaccine. TCRdb redid the calling of the RT-PCR reads with MiXCR, one entry per CDR3 protein. The sample comprises 430,000 or so distinct CDR3 sequences, 9.5% to 12% of which are singletons, and approximately 12% rests with the top ten. The starting material was PBMCs from blood, obtained roughly 46 days after vaccination. All receptors come from a man aged 50 to 59 who received an inactivated influenza vaccine. Both conserved end residues are part of each CDR3. A D gene is named only where the DNA matches it firmly. Only part of the rows carry a size: once, few, many, or a class if the clone is expanded.

CDR3 DNA: TGTGCCAGCAACCGAGGGACTAGCGGGACCGTAGGTGAGCAGTTCTTC; CDR3 protein: CASNRGTSGTVGEQFF; clone size: .; V gene: TRBV7-9; J gene: TRBJ2-1; D gene: TRBD2
CDR3 DNA: TGTGCCAGCAGTACCGTGCGGCGCCCCCCCTACAATGAGCAGTTCTTC; CDR3 protein: CASSTVRRPPYNEQFF; clone size: many; V gene: TRBV28; J gene: TRBJ2-1; D gene: .
CDR3 DNA: TGTGCCACCAGCAGTGACAGGGCAGAGACCCAGTACTTC; CDR3 protein: CATSSDRAETQYF; clone size: .; V gene: TRBV15; J gene: TRBJ2-5; D gene: TRBD1
CDR3 DNA: TGTGCCAGCAGTTTTGGGACAGGGGACGGACCGAACACTGAAGCTTTCTTT; CDR3 protein: CASSFGTGDGPNTEAFF; clone size: few; V gene: TRBV12-3/TRBV12-4; J gene: TRBJ1-1; D gene: TRBD1
CDR3 DNA: TGTGCCAGCAGTCCCATTCGGCAGGGCGCAGGGGAGACCCAGTACTTC; CDR3 protein: CASSPIRQGAGETQYF; clone size: few; V gene: TRBV28; J gene: TRBJ2-5; D gene: .
CDR3 DNA: TGTGCCAGCAGCTTAGCGGATCCGGGGATCACAGATACGCAGTATTTT; CDR3 protein: CASSLADPGITDTQYF; clone size: .; V gene: TRBV7-8; J gene: TRBJ2-3; D gene: .
CDR3 DNA: TGTGCCAGCAGTTTTCAGGCAGCCGGACGGGGGGAGCAGTTCTTC; CDR3 protein: CASSFQAAGRGEQFF; clone size: many; V gene: TRBV12-3/TRBV12-4; J gene: TRBJ2-1; D gene: .
CDR3 DNA: TGTGCCAGCAGCTCTAGCGGGGAAACCTACGAGCAGTACTTC; CDR3 protein: CASSSSGETYEQYF; clone size: .; V gene: TRBV7-9; J gene: TRBJ2-7; D gene: TRBD2
CDR3 DNA: TGTGCCAGCAGCCAGGGATATGTGATGAACACTGAAGCTTTCTTT; CDR3 protein: CASSQGYVMNTEAFF; clone size: .; V gene: TRBV5-6; J gene: TRBJ1-1; D gene: .
CDR3 DNA: TGTGCCAGCAGCTCATGGGAGCTCCGGGGCACTGAAGCTTTCTTT; CDR3 protein: CASSSWELRGTEAFF; clone size: .; V gene: TRBV7-9; J gene: TRBJ1-1; D gene: .
CDR3 DNA: TGCAGTGCTAGAGACGGAACATCCTACGAGCAGTACTTC; CDR3 protein: CSARDGTSYEQYF; clone size: .; V gene: TRBV20-1; J gene: TRBJ2-7; D gene: .
CDR3 DNA: TGCGCCAGCAGCTTGGAGGTCTGGGCCCTGAACACTGAAGCTTTCTTT; CDR3 protein: CASSLEVWALNTEAFF; clone size: few; V gene: TRBV5-1; J gene: TRBJ1-1; D gene: .
CDR3 DNA: TGTGCCAGCAGCTTCCACCGGACTAGCGGGAGGCCAAGGAGCTCCTACGAGCAGTACTTC; CDR3 protein: CASSFHRTSGRPRSSYEQYF; clone size: few; V gene: TRBV9; J gene: TRBJ2-7; D gene: TRBD2
CDR3 DNA: TGCAGCGTTGGATTCCCTGGGGAGACCCAGTACTTC; CDR3 protein: CSVGFPGETQYF; clone size: .; V gene: TRBV29-1; J gene: TRBJ2-5; D gene: .